This T cell receptor beta chain was profiled in a study of cytomegalovirus exposure and HLA in healthy donors (dated by TCRdb to about 2017). The study in broad terms: An earlier analysis of some 600 of the donors reported approximately 260 Gb of sequence data and 95 million to 140 million unique TCR beta sequences obtained from roughly 170 million T cells. Roughly 300 gigabases of sequencing data and approximately 80 million unique TCR sequences were included in an early release covering around 650 HLA-typed donors. Of the 350 to 450 genotyped donors, 75% to 85% were placed in the genetic ancestry cluster associated with self-reported Caucasian donors. The study aimed to test whether signatures of past pathogen exposure could be identified by cataloging public T cell receptors. The study used immunosequencing to profile the T cell repertoires of approximately 690 subjects and linked those repertoires to cytomegalovirus serostatus. In addition to the first cohort of roughly 700 subjects, a separate validation cohort of approximately 130 different subjects was used. High-throughput TCR immunosequencing, statistical association of individual TCRs with disease status, and machine learning were combined to predict cytomegalovirus infection status. To study patterns of TCR occurrence, a later analysis re-analyzed previously published TCR beta repertoires from 600 to 750 donors and added high-resolution HLA genotyping. Rather than using new phenotypic data, the later analysis identified candidate immune exposures from TCR beta sequences and from how often those sequences occurred across donors. To decide whether each TCR beta V gene segment behaved as functional or pseudogenic, an earlier analysis of 587 of the donors relied on high-throughput TCR beta sequencing. Donor age, sex, ethnicity and CMV serostatus were collected together with the repertoire data. Genome-wide SNP genotypes for about 60% of the 666 donors were used in a later genetic analysis, which treated that subset as a discovery cohort. All discovery cohort repertoires had been generated on a single sequencing platform. HLA typing covered class I and class II loci at four-digit resolution. Typing coverage varied by locus: about 620-630 donors for A, B, C, DRB1 and DQB1; roughly 560 for DQA1; 606 for DPA1; 400 to 480 for DPB1. Roughly five DR-DQ haplotypes were handled as single units for association and clustering, since linkage in the cohort was strong. Across 300 to 400 genotyped donors of the cohort, an average of approximately 240,000 unique TCR beta nucleotide sequences per donor were sequenced, and approximately 19% of those sequences were non-productive. Here is what the overall study found, with its caveats: CMV serostatus was the only immune exposure information available for the cohort. Strong co-occurrence of HLA alleles, especially DR and DQ, made assigning TCR associations to individual alleles difficult. According to a later analysis, most CMV-associated TCR beta chains appeared to be HLA-restricted, and the HLA associations seemed to be driven largely by CMV exposure. About 17 rarely observed V segments, including chromosome 9 orphons, were excluded from the earlier analysis of about 610 of the donors because counts were too low. A further reported finding was that TCR beta sequences accurately predicted the HLA-A and HLA-B alleles for most subjects in the first cohort. Some IMGT-functional V segments, including TRBV6-2 and TRBV6-3, could not be told apart with the 87-base-pair reads, so those segments were excluded. At a false discovery rate of 0.05, a later analysis linked some 17,000 TCR beta sequences to specific HLA alleles. Compared with equally common non-associated chains, HLA-associated TCR beta chains in a later analysis were more clonally expanded and had lower generation probabilities. Presence/absence analyses assumed roughly uniform sequencing depth across donors, an assumption that may not hold. According to a later genetic analysis, donors in an Asian-associated ancestry cluster had fewer N-insertions in productive TCRs than the approximately 700-donor mean. A later analysis found that TCR association rates varied across HLA loci, with DRB1 alleles showing the most associated TCRs and HLA-C alleles the fewest. The classifier was reported to diagnose cytomegalovirus status with high specificity and sensitivity in both the original and validation cohorts. Correlated functional status among segregating V segments might be attributable to linkage disequilibrium, but an unknown experimental factor could not be ruled out. A cluster of highly shared sequence variants was judged likely to be a technical artifact of the sequencing pipeline. According to a later analysis, parvovirus B19, influenza, CMV and Epstein-Barr virus appeared linked to several top co-occurrence clusters. Because some donors lacked HLA typing at each locus, the association tests relied only on the typed subset. The authors suggested that the approach could potentially be extended to other disease states and immunological phenotypes. In this cohort, only TCR beta chains were sequenced, and detectable features were limited by the absence of alpha or paired-chain data. A few of the identified cytomegalovirus-associated TCR beta chains were confirmed in vitro to be specific for cytomegalovirus antigens. A total of 164 TCR beta chains were listed by the study as associated with cytomegalovirus. Most TCR sequences were observed very rarely across donors, whereas some public TCRs were present in many individuals. In an earlier analysis of 587 of the donors, most TCR beta V segments appeared in productive rearrangements about 87% or about 30% of the time, broadly matching IMGT annotations. A later genetic analysis associated a missense DCLRE1C variant with V-gene and J-gene trimming of TCR beta chains, and an independent cohort replicated the association.

Details on this clone: What this receptor recognizes is not known. Per-nucleotide qualities are absent, and no much larger clonotype sits a single base away.

In total, fewer than 750 healthy bone marrow donors made up the cohort. At the time of sampling, all cohort members were nominally healthy, though unrecorded immune exposures were likely present. The donor was CMV seronegative and was included in the group of hundreds of seronegative cohort members. A peripheral blood sample was provided by each donor, and peripheral blood mononuclear cells were used for TCR beta sequencing. The Qiagen DNeasy Blood Extraction Kit was used to extract genomic DNA from the blood cell samples. The library relied on the immunoSEQ multiplex PCR assay. For the multiplex PCR, a mixture combining 60 forward primers for TCR Vbeta segments and 13 reverse primers for TCR Jbeta segments was used. Amplification of the CDR3 region of rearranged TCR beta genes was performed with a multiplex PCR assay on genomic DNA. The amplified TCR beta libraries were sequenced on the Illumina HiSeq System as 87-base-pair reads. Regarding the original processing steps: In a later analysis, some 80 million unique TCR beta chains were counted across the 650 to 700 repertoires, and around 10 million of these chains were shared by at least two donors. A nearest-neighbor algorithm error-corrected the raw reads and collapsed the reads into unique sequences, merging closely related sequences to remove PCR and sequencing errors. To assign V, D and J gene segments, CDR3 sequences were aligned to IMGT reference sequences. Each retained sequence needed at least a six-nucleotide match to both a V gene segment and a J gene segment. Rearrangements were called productive when the CDR3 lacked stop codons and stayed in frame with V and J; all others were non-productive. CDR3 was defined according to IMGT convention as the region running from the second conserved V-encoded cysteine to the conserved J-encoded phenylalanine. The earlier analysis of about 560 of the donors excluded any sequence lacking an unambiguous match to a single V gene segment. An earlier analysis of some 610 of the donors called V segments functional above 56.7% productive rearrangements and segregating when the between-donor standard deviation exceeded 5%. To diagnose cytomegalovirus status from the catalog of TCR beta chain sequences, a statistical classification framework was built. In a later analysis, V and J genes were assigned by comparing TCR nucleotide sequences against IMGT/GENE-DB human TR gene sequences. Using the TCRdist pipeline, a later analysis assigned CDR3 sequences along with most-parsimonious VDJ recombination scenarios. In a later analysis, every TCR beta chain was defined by the combination of its CDR3 amino acid sequence and its V-gene family, and reads without a unique V-gene family were dropped. To address suspected cross-contamination and a sequencing artifact, a later analysis removed 450 to 700 highly shared, low-generation-probability nucleotide sequences. For each public chain, a later analysis derived a clonal expansion index from normalized ranks of inferred template counts within each repertoire. In a later analysis, generation probabilities were computed with a VDJ recombination model fitted to out-of-frame rearrangements, and the resulting probabilities were checked against IGoR. Hypergeometric tests were used in a later analysis to score TCR-TCR, TCR-HLA and TCR-CMV co-occurrence, with a repertoire-size bias correction applied to the TCR pairs. In a later analysis, false discovery rates were estimated by permuting HLA or CMV assignments 20 times. In a later analysis, co-occurring TCRs were grouped using DBSCAN, and TCRdist sequence similarity was added for clustering within HLA-allele-positive subsets. Repertoires with fewer than 30,000 or more than 120,000 public chains, plus five repertoires with anomalous nucleotide sharing, were excluded from co-occurrence clustering. Not all clones reach the TCRdb copy of this immuneACCESS table, which keeps in-frame sequences only. Checked studies attribute under half of the gap to unresolved V genes and leave the rest unexplained. V, J and clone size are taken as reported in that table, and D and trimming were inferred from the DNA itself. The sample includes 180,000 or so clones, with 82% observed a single time. The ten most abundant clones make up 1.5% of the sample.

From the cysteine up to the phenylalanine, the CDR3 has a length of 15 residues. The read is trimmed to its CDR3 DNA, 45 bases read in frame from base 1. Here V drops 0 bases and J drops 1 base, and the junction holds 1 base not matched to any gene. CDR1 and CDR2 are drawn from the germline V gene: KGHSH, LQKENI. This receptor chain uses TRBV18 and TRBJ1-2, and TRBD1 matches 8 of the central bases. Sample: PBMCs. The TCR originated in a man aged 35 to 55 in good health and CMV-seronegative. The encoded CDR3 is CASSPPGQGNYGYTF. The sequenced DNA is TGTGCCAGCTCACCACCCGGACAGGGTAACTATGGCTACACCTTC.